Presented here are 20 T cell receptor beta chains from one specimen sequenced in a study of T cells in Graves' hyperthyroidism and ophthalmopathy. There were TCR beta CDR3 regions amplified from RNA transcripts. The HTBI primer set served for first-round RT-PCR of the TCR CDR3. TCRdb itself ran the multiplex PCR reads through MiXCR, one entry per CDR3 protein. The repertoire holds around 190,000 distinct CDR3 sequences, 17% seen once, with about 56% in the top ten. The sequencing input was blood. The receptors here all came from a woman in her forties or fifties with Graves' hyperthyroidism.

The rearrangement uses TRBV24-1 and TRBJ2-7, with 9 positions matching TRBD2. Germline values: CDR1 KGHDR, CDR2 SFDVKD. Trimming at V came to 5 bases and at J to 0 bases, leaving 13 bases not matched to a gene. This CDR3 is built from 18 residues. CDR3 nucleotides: TGTGCCACCAGTGGCGGGACTAGCTGGGATCCCGACTCCTACGAGCAGTACTTC. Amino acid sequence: CATSGGTSWDPDSYEQYF.

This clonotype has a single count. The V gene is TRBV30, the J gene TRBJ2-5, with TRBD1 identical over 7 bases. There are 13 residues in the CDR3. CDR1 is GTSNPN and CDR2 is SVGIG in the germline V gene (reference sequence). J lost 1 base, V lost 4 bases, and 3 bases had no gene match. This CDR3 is CAWMGQSQETQYF. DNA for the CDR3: TGTGCCTGGATGGGACAGTCCCAAGAGACCCAGTACTTC. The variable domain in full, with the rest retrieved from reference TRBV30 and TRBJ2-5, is SQTIHQWPATLVQPVGSPLSLECTVEGTSNPNLYWYRQAAGRGLQLLFYSVGIGQISSEVPQNLSASRPQDRQFILSSKKLLLSDSGFYLCAWMGQSQETQYFGPGTRLLVL.

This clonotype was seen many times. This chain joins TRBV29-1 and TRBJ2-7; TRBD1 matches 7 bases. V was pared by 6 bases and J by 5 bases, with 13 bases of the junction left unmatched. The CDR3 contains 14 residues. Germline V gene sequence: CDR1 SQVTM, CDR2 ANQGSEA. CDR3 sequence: CSVVFLTGSDEQYF. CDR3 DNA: TGCAGCGTCGTATTCTTGACAGGGAGCGACGAGCAGTACTTC.

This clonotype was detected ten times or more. CDR3 loop: CSVEDTGPRLTYEQYF. In DNA, the CDR3 is TGCAGCGTTGAAGATACGGGGCCCCGCCTAACCTACGAGCAGTACTTC. V usage is TRBV29-1 and J usage is TRBJ2-7; the D gene could be TRBD1 or TRBD2 (5 bases each). The V and J ends lost 0 bases and 2 bases respectively, with 17 bases between them. The germline gives CDR1 SQVTM, CDR2 ANQGSEA. CDR3 size: 16 residues.

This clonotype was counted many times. The CDR3 is CASSPRVREEAFF. The CDR3 nucleotides are TGTGCCAGCTCCCCGAGGGTTAGGGAAGAAGCTTTCTTT. This rearrangement joins TRBV18 to TRBJ1-1; D is uncertain. The CDR3 runs 13 residues. V was cut by 6 bases and J by 8 bases, with 16 bases left in between. CDR1 is KGHSH, CDR2 LQKENI, per germline.

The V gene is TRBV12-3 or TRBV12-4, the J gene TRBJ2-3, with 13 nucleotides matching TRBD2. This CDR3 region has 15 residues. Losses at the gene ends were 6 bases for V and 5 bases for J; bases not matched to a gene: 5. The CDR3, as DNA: TGTGCCAGCAGCCCGAGACTAGCGGGAGGAGATACGCAGTATTTT. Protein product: CASSPRLAGGDTQYF.

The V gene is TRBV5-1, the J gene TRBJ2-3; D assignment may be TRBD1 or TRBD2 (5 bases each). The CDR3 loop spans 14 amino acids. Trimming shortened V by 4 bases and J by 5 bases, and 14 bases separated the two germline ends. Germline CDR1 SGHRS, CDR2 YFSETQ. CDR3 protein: CASSLGTTVDTQYF. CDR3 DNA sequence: TGCGCCAGCAGCCTTGGGACCACAGTAGATACGCAGTATTTT.

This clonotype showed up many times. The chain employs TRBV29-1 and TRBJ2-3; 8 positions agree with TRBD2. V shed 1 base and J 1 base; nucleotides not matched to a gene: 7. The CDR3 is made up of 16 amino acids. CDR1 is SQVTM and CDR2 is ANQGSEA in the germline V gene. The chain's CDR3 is CSVEVAREGRTDTQYF. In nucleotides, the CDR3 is TGCAGCGTTGAAGTAGCTCGGGAGGGACGCACAGATACGCAGTATTTT.

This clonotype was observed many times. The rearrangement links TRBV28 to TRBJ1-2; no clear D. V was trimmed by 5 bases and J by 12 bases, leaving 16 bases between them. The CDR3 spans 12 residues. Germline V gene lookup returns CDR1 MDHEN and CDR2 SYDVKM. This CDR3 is CASSPYPDSHTF. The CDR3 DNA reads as TGTGCCAGCAGTCCCTATCCAGACTCCCACACCTTC.

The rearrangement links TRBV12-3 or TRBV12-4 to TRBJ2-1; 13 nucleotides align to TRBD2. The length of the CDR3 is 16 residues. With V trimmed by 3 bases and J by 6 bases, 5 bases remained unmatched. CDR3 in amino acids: CASSFTSGRAGNEQFF. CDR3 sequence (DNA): TGTGCCAGCAGTTTTACTAGCGGGAGGGCTGGCAATGAGCAGTTCTTC.

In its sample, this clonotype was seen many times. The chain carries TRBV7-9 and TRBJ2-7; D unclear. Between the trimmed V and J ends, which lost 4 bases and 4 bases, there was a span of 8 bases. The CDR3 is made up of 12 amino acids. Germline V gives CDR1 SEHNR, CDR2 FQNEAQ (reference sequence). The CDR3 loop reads CASSWRGYEQYF. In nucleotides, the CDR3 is TGTGCCAGCAGCTGGCGTGGGTACGAGCAGTACTTC.

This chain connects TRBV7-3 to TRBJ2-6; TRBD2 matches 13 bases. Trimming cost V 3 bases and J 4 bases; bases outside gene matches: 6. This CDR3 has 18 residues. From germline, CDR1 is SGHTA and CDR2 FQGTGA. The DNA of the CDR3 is TGTGCCAGCAGCTTGGGACTAGCGGGACGGGGGGGGGCCAACGTCCTGACTTTC. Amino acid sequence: CASSLGLAGRGGANVLTF.

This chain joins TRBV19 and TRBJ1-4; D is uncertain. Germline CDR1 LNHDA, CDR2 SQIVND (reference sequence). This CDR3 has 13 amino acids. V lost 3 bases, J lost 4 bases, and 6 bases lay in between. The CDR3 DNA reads TGTGCCAGTAGTATCCTGGTTAATGAAAAACTGTTTTTT. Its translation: CASSILVNEKLFF.

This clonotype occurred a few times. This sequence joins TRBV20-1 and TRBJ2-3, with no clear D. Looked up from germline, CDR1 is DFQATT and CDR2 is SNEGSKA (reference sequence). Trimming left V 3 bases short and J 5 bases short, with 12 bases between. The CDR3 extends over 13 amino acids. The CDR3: CSARRVMVDTQYF. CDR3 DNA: TGCAGTGCTAGGCGCGTGATGGTAGATACGCAGTATTTT.

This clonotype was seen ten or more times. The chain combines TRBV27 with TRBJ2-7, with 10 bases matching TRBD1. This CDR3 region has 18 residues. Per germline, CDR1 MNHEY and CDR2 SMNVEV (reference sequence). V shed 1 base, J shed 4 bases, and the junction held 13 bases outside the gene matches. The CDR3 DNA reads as TGTGCCAGCAGTTTATTTTGGGACAGGGGATTGTCCCCTTACGAGCAGTACTTC. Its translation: CASSLFWDRGLSPYEQYF.

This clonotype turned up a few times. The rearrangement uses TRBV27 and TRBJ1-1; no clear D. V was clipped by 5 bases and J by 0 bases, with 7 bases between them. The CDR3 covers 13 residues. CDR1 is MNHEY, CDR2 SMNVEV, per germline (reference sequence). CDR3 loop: CASSTWVNTEAFF. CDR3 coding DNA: TGTGCCAGCAGTACCTGGGTGAACACTGAAGCTTTCTTT.

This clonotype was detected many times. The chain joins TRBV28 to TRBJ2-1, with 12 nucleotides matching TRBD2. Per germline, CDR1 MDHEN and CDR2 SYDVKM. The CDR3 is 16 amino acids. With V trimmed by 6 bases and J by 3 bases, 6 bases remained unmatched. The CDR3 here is CASRSRTSGNYNEQFF. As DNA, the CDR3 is TGTGCCAGCAGATCACGGACTAGCGGGAACTACAATGAGCAGTTCTTC.

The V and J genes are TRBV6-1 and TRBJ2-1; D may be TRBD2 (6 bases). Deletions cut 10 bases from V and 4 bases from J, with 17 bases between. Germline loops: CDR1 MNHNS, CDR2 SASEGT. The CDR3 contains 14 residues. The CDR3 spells CATYGRGWYNEQFF. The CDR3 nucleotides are TGTGCCACCTACGGGAGAGGATGGTACAATGAGCAGTTCTTC.

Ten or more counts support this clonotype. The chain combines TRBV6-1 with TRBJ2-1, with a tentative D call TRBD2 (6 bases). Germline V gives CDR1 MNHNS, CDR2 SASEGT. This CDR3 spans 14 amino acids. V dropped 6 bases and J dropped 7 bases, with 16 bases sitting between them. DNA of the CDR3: TGTGCCAGCAGCAACACCGGGAGTAGGAATGAGCAGTTCTTC. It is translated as CASSNTGSRNEQFF.

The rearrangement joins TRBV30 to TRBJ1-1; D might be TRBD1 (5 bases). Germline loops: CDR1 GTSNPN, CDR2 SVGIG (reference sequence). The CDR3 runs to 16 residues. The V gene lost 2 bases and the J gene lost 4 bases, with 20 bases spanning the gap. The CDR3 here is CAWSRGGGVRGTEAFF. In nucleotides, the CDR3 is TGTGCCTGGAGTAGGGGCGGGGGAGTGCGGGGCACTGAAGCTTTCTTT.